The text below deals with one T cell receptor beta chain. What it binds is unknown. This specimen comes from a study of CD8+ T cells in alopecia areata. Overall study findings and caveats: Clonality in lesional scalp, especially alopecia totalis/universalis, exceeded that of normal scalp.

The authors extracted RNA and reverse transcribed it into cDNA as the sequencing template. Only in-frame clones appear in the TCRdb table, and some are missing; sequencing was by immunoSEQ multiplex PCR. The table records 220,000 or so clones, approximately 61% of them present only once. Trimming took 5 bases from V and 4 from J, leaving 14 bases between them. There are 14 residues in the CDR3. Looked up from germline, CDR1 is SGHTA and CDR2 is FQGNSA. This chain joins TRBV7-2 and TRBJ1-2; a weak D match, TRBD1 (6 bases). The clonotype was recovered from a human donor with alopecia areata. The source material was CD4+ T cells sorted from blood, sampled at week 0. For the CDR3, the DNA is TGTGCCAGCAGCCAGGGGAGGGATTTCTATGGCTACACCTTC. This codes for CASSQGRDFYGYTF.